This T cell receptor (beta chain) comes out of a study of PD-L1 blockade in urothelial cancer. Trimming cost V 0 bases and J 7 bases; bases outside gene matches: 3. The CDR3 length is 14 residues. The germline V gene encodes CDR1 SGHDT and CDR2 YYEEEE. Time point indicated: peripheral blood 6 weeks after treatment start. Patients suffered from locally advanced or metastatic urothelial carcinoma. The method was immunoSEQ multiplex PCR; TCRdb's version includes in-frame clones alone and lacks a portion of them. This sample yields 48,000 or so clones, of which approximately 81% are seen a single time; around 10% belongs to the top ten.

The TCR originated in a man aged 70 or older with urothelial cancer. The material was PBMCs, obtained around atezolizumab (anti-PD-L1) treatment. J is TRBJ2-2 and V is TRBV5-6; TRBD1 matches at 7 bases. The CDR3 DNA follows: TGTGCCAGCAGCTTGGACGGACAGGTCGGGGAGCTGTTTTTT. Protein product: CASSLDGQVGELFF.